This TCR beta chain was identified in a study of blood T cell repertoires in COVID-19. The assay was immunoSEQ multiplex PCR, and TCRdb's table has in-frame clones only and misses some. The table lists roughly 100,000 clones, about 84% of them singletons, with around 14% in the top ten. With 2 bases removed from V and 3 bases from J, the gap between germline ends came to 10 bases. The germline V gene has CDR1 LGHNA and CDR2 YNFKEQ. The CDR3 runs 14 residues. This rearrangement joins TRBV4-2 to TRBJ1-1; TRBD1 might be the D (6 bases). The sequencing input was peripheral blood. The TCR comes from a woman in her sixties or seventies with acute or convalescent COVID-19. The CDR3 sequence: CASSQLGQYTEAFF. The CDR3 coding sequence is TGTGCCAGCAGCCAACTCGGACAGTACACTGAAGCTTTCTTT.